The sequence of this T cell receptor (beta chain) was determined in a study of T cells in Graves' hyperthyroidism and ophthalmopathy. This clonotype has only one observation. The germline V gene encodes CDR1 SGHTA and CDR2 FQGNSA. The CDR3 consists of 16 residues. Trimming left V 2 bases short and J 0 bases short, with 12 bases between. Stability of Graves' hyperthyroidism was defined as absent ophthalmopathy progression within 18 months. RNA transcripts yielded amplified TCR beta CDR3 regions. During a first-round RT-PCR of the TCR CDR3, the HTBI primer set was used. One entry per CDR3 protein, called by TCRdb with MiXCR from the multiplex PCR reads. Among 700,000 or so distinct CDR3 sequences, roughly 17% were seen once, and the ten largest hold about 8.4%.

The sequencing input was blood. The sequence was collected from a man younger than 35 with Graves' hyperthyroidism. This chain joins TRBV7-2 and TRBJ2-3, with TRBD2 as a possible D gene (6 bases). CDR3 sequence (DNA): TGTGCCAGCAGCTTACGGCGGGGCTCTAGCACAGATACGCAGTATTTT. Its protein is CASSLRRGSSTDTQYF.